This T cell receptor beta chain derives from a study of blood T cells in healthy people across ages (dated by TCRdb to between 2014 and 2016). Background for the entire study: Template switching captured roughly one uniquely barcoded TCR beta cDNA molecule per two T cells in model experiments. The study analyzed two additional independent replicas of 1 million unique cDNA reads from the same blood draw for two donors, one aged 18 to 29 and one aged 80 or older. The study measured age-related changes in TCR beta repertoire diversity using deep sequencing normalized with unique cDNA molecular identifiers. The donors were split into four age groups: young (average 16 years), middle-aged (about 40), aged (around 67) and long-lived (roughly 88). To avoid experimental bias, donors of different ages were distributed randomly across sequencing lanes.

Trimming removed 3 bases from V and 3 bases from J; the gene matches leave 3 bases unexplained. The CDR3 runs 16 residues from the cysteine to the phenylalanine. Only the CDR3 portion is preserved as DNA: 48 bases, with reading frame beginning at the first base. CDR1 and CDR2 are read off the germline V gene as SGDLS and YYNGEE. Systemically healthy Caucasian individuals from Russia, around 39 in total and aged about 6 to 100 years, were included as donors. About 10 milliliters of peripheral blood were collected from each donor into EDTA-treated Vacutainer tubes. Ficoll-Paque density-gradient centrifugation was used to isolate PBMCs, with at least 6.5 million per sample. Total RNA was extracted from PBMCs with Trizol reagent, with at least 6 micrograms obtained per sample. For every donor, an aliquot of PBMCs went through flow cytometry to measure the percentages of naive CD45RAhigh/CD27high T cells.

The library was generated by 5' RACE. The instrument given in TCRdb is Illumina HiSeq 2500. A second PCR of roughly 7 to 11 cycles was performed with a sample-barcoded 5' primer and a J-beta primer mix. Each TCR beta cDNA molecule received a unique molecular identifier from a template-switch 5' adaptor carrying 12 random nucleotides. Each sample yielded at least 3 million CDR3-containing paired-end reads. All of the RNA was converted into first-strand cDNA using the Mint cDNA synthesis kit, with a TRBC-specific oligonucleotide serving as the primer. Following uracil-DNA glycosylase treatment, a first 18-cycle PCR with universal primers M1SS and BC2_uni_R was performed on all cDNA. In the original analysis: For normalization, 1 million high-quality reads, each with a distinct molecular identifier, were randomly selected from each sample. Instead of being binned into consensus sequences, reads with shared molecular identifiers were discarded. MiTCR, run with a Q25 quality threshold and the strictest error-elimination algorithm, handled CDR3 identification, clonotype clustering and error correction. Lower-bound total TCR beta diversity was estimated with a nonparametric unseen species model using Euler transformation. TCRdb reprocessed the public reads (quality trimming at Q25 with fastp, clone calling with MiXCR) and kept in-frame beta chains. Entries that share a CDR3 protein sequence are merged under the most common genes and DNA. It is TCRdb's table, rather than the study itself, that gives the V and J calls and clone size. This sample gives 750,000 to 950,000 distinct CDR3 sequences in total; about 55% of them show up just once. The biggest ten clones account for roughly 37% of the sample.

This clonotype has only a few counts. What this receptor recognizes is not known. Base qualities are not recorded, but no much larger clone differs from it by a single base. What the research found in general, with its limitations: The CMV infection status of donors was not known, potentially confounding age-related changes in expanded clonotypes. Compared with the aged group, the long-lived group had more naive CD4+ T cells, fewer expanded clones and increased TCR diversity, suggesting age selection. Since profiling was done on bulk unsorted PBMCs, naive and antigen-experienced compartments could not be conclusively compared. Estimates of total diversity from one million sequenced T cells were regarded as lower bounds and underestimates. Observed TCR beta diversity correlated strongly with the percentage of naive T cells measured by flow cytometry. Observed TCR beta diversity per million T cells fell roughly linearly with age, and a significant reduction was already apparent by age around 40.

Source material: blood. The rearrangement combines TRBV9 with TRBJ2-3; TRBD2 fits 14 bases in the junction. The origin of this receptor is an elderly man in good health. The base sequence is TGTGCCAGCAGCGGAGGGACTAGCGGGAGAACAGATACGCAGTATTTT. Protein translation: CASSGGTSGRTDTQYF.